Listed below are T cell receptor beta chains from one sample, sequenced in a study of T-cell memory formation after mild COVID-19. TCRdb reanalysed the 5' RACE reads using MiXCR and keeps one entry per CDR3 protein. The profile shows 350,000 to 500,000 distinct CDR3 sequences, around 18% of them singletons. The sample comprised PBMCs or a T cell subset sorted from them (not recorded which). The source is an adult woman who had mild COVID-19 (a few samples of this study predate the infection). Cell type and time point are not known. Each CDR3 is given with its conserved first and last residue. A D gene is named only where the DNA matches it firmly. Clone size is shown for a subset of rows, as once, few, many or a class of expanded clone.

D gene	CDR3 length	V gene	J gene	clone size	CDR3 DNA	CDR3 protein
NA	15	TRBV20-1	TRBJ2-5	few	TGCAGTGCTAGAGATGGCGCTAGCTTAAAAGAGACCCAGTACTTC	CSARDGASLKETQYF
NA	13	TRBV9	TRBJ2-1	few	TGTGCCAGCAGCGTAGCAAATCGAGGTGAGCAGTTCTTC	CASSVANRGEQFF
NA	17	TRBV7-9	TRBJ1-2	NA	TGTGCCAGCAGCTTAGACCATGGGCGGGGGTCGAACTATGGCTACACCTTC	CASSLDHGRGSNYGYTF
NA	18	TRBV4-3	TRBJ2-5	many	TGCGCCAGCAGCCAAGTTGGGCTGGCTAGCGGAGGGGGGGAGACCCAGTACTTC	CASSQVGLASGGGETQYF
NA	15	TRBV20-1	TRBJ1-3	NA	TGCAGTGCTTCGCGCCAGGGTAAATCTGGAAACACCATATATTTT	CSASRQGKSGNTIYF
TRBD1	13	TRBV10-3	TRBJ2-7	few	TGTGCCATCACTGTTGGACAGGCTTACGAGCAGTACTTC	CAITVGQAYEQYF
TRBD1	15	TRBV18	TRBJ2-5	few	TGTGCCAGCTCACCGGCGGGACAGGGCGGGGAGACCCAGTACTTC	CASSPAGQGGETQYF
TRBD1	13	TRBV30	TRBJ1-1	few	TGTGCCTGGTCGGCGGACAGGTTAACTGAAGCTTTCTTT	CAWSADRLTEAFF
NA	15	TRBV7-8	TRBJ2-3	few	TGTGCCAGCAGCGGGGGGGACAGACGCACAGATACGCAGTATTTT	CASSGGDRRTDTQYF
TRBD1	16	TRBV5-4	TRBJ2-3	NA	TGTGCCAGCAGCGTGGGACCGCAGGGGGCCACAGATACGCAGTATTTT	CASSVGPQGATDTQYF
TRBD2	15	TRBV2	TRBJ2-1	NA	TGTGCCAGCAGTGAAGCGCGGGGGTATGGTGCTGAGCAGTTCTTC	CASSEARGYGAEQFF
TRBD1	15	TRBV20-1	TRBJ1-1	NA	TGCAGTGCTACCCCGCCGGACAGGGGAAACACTGAAGCTTTCTTT	CSATPPDRGNTEAFF
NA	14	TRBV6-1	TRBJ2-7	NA	TGTGCCAGCAGTGAACGGGGCCAGGGGCTCGAGCAGTACTTC	CASSERGQGLEQYF
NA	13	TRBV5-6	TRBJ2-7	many	TGTGCCAGCAGCTTTAATCAGGGAAGCGAGCAGTACTTC	CASSFNQGSEQYF
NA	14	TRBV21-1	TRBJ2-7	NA	TGTGCCAGCAGGCGTACAGGGGACGACTACGAGCAGTACTTC	CASRRTGDDYEQYF
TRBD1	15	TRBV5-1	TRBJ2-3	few	TGCGCCAGCAGCTTACAGGGGGACGGCACAGATACGCAGTATTTT	CASSLQGDGTDTQYF
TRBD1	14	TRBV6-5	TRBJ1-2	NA	TGTGCCAGCAGGGGGCCGGGACAGGGAAAGGGCTACACCTTC	CASRGPGQGKGYTF
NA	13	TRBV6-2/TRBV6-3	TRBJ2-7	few	TGTGCCAGCAGCCACGGACTACTATACGAGCAGTACTTC	CASSHGLLYEQYF
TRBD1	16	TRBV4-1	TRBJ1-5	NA	TGCGCCAGCAGCCAAGTGGCAGGGGGGAGGAATCAGCCCCAGCATTTT	CASSQVAGGRNQPQHF
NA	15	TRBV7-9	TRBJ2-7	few	TGTGCCAGCAGCCGCAAGGCGAATTTCGCCTACGAGCAGTACTTC	CASSRKANFAYEQYF
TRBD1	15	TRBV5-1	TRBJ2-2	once	TGCGCCAGCAGCACGACAGGGGAGGAGGCCGGGGAGCTGTTTTTT	CASSTTGEEAGELFF
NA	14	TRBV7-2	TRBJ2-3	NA	TGTGCCAGCAGCTTGCGGAGCTCCACAGATACGCAGTATTTT	CASSLRSSTDTQYF
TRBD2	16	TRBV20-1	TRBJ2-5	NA	TGCAGTGCTCCTACCTCACTAGCGGGGGACCAAGAGACCCAGTACTTC	CSAPTSLAGDQETQYF
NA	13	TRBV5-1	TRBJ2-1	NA	TGCGCCAGCAAATTGGGCTCCTACAATGAGCAGTTCTTC	CASKLGSYNEQFF
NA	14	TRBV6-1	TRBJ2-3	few	TGTGCCAGCTGTGGGGTTGGCCCCGCAGATACGCAGTATTTT	CASCGVGPADTQYF
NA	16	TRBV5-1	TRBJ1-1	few	TGCGCCAGCAGCTTGGCATCGGGGGGCTGGAACACTGAAGCTTTCTTT	CASSLASGGWNTEAFF
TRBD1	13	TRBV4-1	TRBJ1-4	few	TGCGCCAGCAGCCAAGGGGTGACAGGGAGACTGTTTTTT	CASSQGVTGRLFF
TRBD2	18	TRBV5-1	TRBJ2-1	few	TGCGCCAGCAGCTTGTCTTCGGGGGGGGGAGGACCCTACAATGAGCAGTTCTTC	CASSLSSGGGGPYNEQFF
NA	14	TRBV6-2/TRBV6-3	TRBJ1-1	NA	TGTGCCAGCAGTTATTCGGTCCATCTCACTGAAGCTTTCTTT	CASSYSVHLTEAFF
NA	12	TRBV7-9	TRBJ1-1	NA	TGTGCCAGCAGCTTAGTTACAGATGGAGCTTTCTTT	CASSLVTDGAFF
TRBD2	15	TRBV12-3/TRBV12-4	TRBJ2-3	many	TGTGCCAGCAGCTTAGCGGGTTCTAGCACAGATACGCAGTATTTT	CASSLAGSSTDTQYF
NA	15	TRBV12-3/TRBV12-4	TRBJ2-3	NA	TGTGCCAGCAGTCCGTGGGAGCGGAACACAGATACGCAGTATTTT	CASSPWERNTDTQYF
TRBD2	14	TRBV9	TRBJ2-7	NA	TGTGCCAGCAGTTTGCTAGCGGGGGGGCACGAGCAGTACTTC	CASSLLAGGHEQYF
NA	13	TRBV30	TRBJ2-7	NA	TGTGCCTGGAGTTGGCCTTTCTCCTACGAGCAGTACTTC	CAWSWPFSYEQYF
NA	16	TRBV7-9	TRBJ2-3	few	TGTGCCAGCAGCTTAGCGCGGGCGGGGGCCACAGATACGCAGTATTTT	CASSLARAGATDTQYF
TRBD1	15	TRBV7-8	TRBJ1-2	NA	TGTGCCAGCAGCTTATCTTTCACAGGGGGAGGTGGCTACACCTTC	CASSLSFTGGGGYTF
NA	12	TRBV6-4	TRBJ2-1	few	TGTGCCAGCAGTGACTTAAACAATGAGCAGTTCTTC	CASSDLNNEQFF
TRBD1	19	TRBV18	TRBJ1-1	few	TGTGCCAGCTCACCCCTGATGGACAGGGGGGTAACAAAGTTCGCTGAAGCTTTCTTT	CASSPLMDRGVTKFAEAFF
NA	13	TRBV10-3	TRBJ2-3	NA	TGTGCCATCAGGACAGTCGGCACAGATACGCAGTATTTT	CAIRTVGTDTQYF
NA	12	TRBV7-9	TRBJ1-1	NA	TGTGCCAGCAGACAGGTGAACACTGAAGCTTTCTTT	CASRQVNTEAFF
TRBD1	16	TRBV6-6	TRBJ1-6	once	TGTGCCAGCAGTTGGGGACCGGGACAGGATAATTCACCCCTCCACTTT	CASSWGPGQDNSPLHF
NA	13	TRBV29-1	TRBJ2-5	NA	TGCATCGTTGTCCCCCCAGCTCAAGAGACCCAGTACTTC	CIVVPPAQETQYF
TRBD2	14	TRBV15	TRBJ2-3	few	TGTGCCACCAACGTAGCGGGAGAGGTAGATACGCAGTATTTT	CATNVAGEVDTQYF
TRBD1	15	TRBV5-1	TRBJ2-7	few	TGCGCCAGCAGCTTGGGACAGGGGATTAACTACGAGCAGTACTTC	CASSLGQGINYEQYF
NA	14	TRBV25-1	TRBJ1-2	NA	TGTGCCAGCAGGGGGGAGGGCGTTCACTATGGCTACACCTTC	CASRGEGVHYGYTF
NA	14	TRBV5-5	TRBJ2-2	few	TGTGCCAGCAGCATCGGACCCTCGTGGCGGGAGCTGTTTTTT	CASSIGPSWRELFF
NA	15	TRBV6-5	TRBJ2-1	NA	TGTGCCAGCAGTTACACTGCTAGCGTGGGCAATGAGCAGTTCTTC	CASSYTASVGNEQFF
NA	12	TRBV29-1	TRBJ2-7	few	TGCAGCGTTGTTCCGGGTTCCTACGAGCAGTACTTC	CSVVPGSYEQYF
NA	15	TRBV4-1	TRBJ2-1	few	TGCGCCAGCAGTCTCGGACCTAACCTCTACAATGAGCAGTTCTTC	CASSLGPNLYNEQFF
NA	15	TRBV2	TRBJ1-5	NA	TGTGCCAGCAGTGAAAGGCGGGCGGGGGCTCAGCCCCAGCATTTT	CASSERRAGAQPQHF
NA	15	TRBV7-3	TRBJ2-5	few	TGTGCCAGCAGCTCCCGCCTCGGGCCGGGCGAGACCCAGTACTTC	CASSSRLGPGETQYF
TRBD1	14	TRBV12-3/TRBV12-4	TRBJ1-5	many	TGTGCCAGTAGTTTACAGGGGGGCAATCAGCCCCAGCATTTT	CASSLQGGNQPQHF